Listed below are T cell receptor beta chains from one sample, sequenced in a study of vaccination effects on CD4 cells after COVID-19. Clones were read by immunoSEQ multiplex PCR, and TCRdb kept only the in-frame ones, dropping some. In the table there are 60,000 to 90,000 clones, approximately 80% of which are singletons. Antigen specificity for these receptors is unknown. Sequencing was performed on CD4+ T cells from PBMCs cultured with HCoV-229E spike peptides, taken after COVID-19 vaccination. The receptors here all came from a human donor who received a COVID-19 vaccine. Both conserved end residues are part of each CDR3. The D gene is left open where the match is weak. Not all rows give a size; the values are once, few, many and, for expanded clones, a class.

-	TRBV7-2	14	-	TRBJ2-5	CASSLVLEQETQYF	TGTGCCAGCAGCTTAGTGTTGGAGCAAGAGACCCAGTACTTC
TRBD1	TRBV5-1	17	few	TRBJ1-2	CASSSGGSGTGVYGYTF	TGCGCCAGCAGCTCGGGGGGATCCGGGACAGGGGTTTATGGCTACACCTTC
TRBD1	TRBV28	15	-	TRBJ2-2	CASRRQGANTGELFF	TGTGCCAGCAGGCGACAGGGCGCGAACACCGGGGAGCTGTTTTTT
-	TRBV14	13	-	TRBJ1-2	CASSQTEGYGYTF	TGTGCCAGCAGCCAGACAGAAGGCTATGGCTACACCTTC
-	TRBV4-3	16	-	TRBJ2-6	CASSPLDGGGANVLTF	TGCGCCAGCAGCCCCTTGGATGGGGGTGGGGCCAACGTCCTGACTTTC
-	TRBV30	13	-	TRBJ1-5	CAWSVSSNQPQHF	TGTGCCTGGAGTGTCTCCAGCAATCAGCCCCAGCATTTT
TRBD1	TRBV5-6	15	-	TRBJ2-3	CASSKRRQGQDTQYF	TGTGCCAGCAGCAAACGTAGACAGGGACAAGATACGCAGTATTTT
-	TRBV6-6	12	-	TRBJ1-2	CASSVHKGGYTF	TGTGCCAGCAGTGTACACAAGGGTGGCTACACCTTC
-	TRBV6-2/TRBV6-3	13	few	TRBJ1-2	CASSTGQYYGYTF	TGTGCCAGCAGTACGGGACAATACTATGGCTACACCTTC
TRBD1	TRBV28	15	-	TRBJ1-1	CASSHRTGGSAEAFF	TGTGCCAGCAGCCACAGGACAGGGGGGTCGGCAGAAGCTTTCTTT
TRBD1	TRBV6-5	11	once	TRBJ1-6	CASSQQGTLHF	TGTGCCAGCAGTCAACAGGGGACCCTCCACTTT
-	TRBV6-5	12	-	TRBJ1-1	CASSYGGAEAFF	TGTGCCAGCAGTTACGGCGGGGCGGAAGCTTTCTTT
TRBD2	TRBV4-1	16	-	TRBJ2-2	CASSRSTSGGHGELFF	TGCGCCAGCAGCCGATCAACTAGCGGGGGGCACGGGGAGCTGTTTTTT
TRBD1	TRBV3-1/TRBV3-2	15	-	TRBJ1-1	CASSYRGRGNTEAFF	TGTGCCAGCAGCTACAGGGGGCGGGGGAACACTGAAGCTTTCTTT
-	TRBV7-9	14	once	TRBJ2-5	CASSLTRIQETQYF	TGTGCCAGCAGCTTAACGCGGATTCAAGAGACCCAGTACTTC
TRBD1	TRBV6-2/TRBV6-3	15	-	TRBJ2-1	CASSQAPGQGYEQFF	TGTGCCAGCAGTCAGGCCCCGGGACAGGGCTATGAGCAGTTCTTC
TRBD2	TRBV18	14	-	TRBJ2-5	CASSPRLAEETQYF	TGTGCCAGCTCTCCTCGACTAGCGGAAGAGACCCAGTACTTC
-	TRBV9	14	-	TRBJ2-5	CASSAVGGRETQYF	TGTGCCAGCAGCGCGGTGGGGGGTCGGGAGACCCAGTACTTC
TRBD1	TRBV18	14	-	TRBJ1-1	CASSPGTGGVEAFF	TGTGCCAGCTCACCGGGGACAGGGGGAGTTGAAGCTTTCTTT
-	TRBV30	13	few	TRBJ1-1	CAWSYRGNTEAFF	TGTGCCTGGAGTTATAGAGGGAACACTGAAGCTTTCTTT
-	TRBV5-1	15	-	TRBJ2-2	CASSLPGTSTGELFF	TGCGCCAGCAGCTTGCCAGGGACTTCCACCGGGGAGCTGTTTTTT
TRBD1	TRBV5-1	14	-	TRBJ2-2	CASSPDRGAGELFF	TGCGCCAGCAGCCCGGACAGGGGAGCCGGGGAGCTGTTTTTT
-	TRBV12-5	18	-	TRBJ2-2	CASGLVLGGADSTGELFF	TGTGCTAGTGGTTTGGTACTTGGGGGCGCGGATAGCACCGGGGAGCTGTTTTTT